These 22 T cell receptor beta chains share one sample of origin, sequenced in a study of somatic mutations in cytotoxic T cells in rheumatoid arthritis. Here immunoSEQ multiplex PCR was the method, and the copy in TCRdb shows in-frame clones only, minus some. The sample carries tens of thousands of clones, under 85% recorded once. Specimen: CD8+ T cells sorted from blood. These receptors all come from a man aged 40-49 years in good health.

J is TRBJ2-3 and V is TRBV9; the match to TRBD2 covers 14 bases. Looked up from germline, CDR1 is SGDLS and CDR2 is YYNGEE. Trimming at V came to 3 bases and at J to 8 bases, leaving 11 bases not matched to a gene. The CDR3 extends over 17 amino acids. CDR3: CASSDSPGLAGAATQYF. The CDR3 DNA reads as TGTGCCAGCAGCGACAGCCCGGGACTAGCGGGAGCTGCTACGCAGTATTTT.

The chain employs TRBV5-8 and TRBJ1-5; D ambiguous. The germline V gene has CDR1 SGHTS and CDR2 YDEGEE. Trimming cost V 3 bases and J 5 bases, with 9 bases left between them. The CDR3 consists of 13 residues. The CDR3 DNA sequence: TGTGCCAGCAGCTCGGGTACCGATCAGCCCCAGCATTTT. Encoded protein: CASSSGTDQPQHF.

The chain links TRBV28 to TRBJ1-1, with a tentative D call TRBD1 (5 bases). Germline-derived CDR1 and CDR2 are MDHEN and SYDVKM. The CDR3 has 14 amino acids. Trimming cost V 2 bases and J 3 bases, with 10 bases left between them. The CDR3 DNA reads TGTGCCAGCAGTTTAGCGACCAGGGACACTGAAGCTTTCTTT. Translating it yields CASSLATRDTEAFF.

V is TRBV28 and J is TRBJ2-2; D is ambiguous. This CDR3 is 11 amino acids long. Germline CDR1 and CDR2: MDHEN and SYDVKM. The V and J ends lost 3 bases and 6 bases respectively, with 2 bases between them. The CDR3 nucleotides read TGTGCCAGCAGTTTTTCCGGGGAGCTGTTTTTT. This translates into CASSFSGELFF. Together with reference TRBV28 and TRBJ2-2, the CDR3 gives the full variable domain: DVKVTQSSRYLVKRTGEKVFLECVQDMDHENMFWYRQDPGLGLRLIYFSYDVKMKEKGDIPEGYSVSREKKERFSLILESASTNQTSMYLCASSFSGELFFGEGSRLTVL.

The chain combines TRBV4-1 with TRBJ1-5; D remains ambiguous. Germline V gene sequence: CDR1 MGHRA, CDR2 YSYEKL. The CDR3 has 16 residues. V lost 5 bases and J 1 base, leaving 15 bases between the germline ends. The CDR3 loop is CASSLIGGESNQPQHF. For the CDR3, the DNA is TGCGCCAGCAGCTTAATTGGCGGGGAAAGCAATCAGCCCCAGCATTTT.

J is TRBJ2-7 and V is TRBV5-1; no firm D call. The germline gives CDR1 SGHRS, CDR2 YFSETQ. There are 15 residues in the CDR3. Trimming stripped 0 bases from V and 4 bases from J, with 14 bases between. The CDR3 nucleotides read TGCGCCAGCAGCTTGGAAGGGCAGGATGGGTACGAGCAGTACTTC. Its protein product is CASSLEGQDGYEQYF.

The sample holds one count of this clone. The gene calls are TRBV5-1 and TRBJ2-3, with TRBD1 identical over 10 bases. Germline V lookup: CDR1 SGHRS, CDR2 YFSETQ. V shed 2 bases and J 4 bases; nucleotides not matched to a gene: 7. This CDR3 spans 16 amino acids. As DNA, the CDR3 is TGCGCCAGCAGCTTACTGACGGGACAGGGGTCAGATACGCAGTATTTT. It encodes CASSLLTGQGSDTQYF. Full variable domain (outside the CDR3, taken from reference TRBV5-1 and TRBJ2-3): KAGVTQTPRYLIKTRGQQVTLSCSPISGHRSVSWYQQTPGQGLQFLFEYFSETQRNKGNFPGRFSGRQFSNSRSEMNVSTLELGDSALYLCASSLLTGQGSDTQYFGPGTRLTVL.

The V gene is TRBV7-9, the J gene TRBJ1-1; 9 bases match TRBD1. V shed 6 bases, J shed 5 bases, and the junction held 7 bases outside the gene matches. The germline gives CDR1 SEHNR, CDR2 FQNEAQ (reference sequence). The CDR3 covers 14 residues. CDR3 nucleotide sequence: TGTGCCAGCAGATTACAGGGGGCTTATACTGAAGCTTTCTTT. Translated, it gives CASRLQGAYTEAFF.

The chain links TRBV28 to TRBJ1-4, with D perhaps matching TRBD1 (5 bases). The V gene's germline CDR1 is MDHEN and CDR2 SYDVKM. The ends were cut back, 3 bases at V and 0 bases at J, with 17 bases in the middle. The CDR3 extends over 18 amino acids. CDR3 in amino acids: CASSFSLSGRATNEKLFF. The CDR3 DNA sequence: TGTGCCAGCAGTTTCTCCCTCTCAGGGAGGGCAACTAATGAAAAACTGTTTTTT.

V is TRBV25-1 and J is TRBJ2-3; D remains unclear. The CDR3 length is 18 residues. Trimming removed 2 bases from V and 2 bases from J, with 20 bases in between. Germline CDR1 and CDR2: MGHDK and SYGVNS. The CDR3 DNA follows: TGTGCCAGCAGTGAAGAAAATTTCCACTCTACTCACACAGATACGCAGTATTTT. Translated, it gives CASSEENFHSTHTDTQYF.

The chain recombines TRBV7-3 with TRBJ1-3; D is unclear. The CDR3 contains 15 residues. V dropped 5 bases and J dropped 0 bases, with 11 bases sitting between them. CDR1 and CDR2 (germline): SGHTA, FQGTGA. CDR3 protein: CASSQGFGSGNTIYF. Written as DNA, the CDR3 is TGTGCCAGCAGCCAAGGGTTCGGCTCTGGAAACACCATATATTTT. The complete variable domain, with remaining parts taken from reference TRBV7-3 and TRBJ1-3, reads GAGVSQTPSNKVTEKGKYVELRCDPISGHTALYWYRQSLGQGPEFLIYFQGTGAADDSGLPNDRFFAVRPEGSVSTLKIQRTERGDSAVYLCASSQGFGSGNTIYFGEGSWLTVV.

CDR3: CSASWNTEAFF. In nucleotides, the CDR3 is TGCAGTGCTAGTTGGAACACTGAAGCTTTCTTT. J is TRBJ1-1 and V is TRBV20-1, with no clear D. Germline V CDR1 and CDR2: DFQATT, SNEGSKA (reference sequence). V lost 3 bases, J lost 1 base, and 3 bases lay in between. This CDR3 has 11 residues.

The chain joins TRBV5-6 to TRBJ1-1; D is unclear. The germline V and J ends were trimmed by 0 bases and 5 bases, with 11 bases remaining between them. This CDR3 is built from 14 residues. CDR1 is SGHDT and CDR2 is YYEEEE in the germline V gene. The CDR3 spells CASSLGPMGTEAFF. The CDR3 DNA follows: TGTGCCAGCAGCTTGGGCCCTATGGGGACTGAAGCTTTCTTT.

For the CDR3, the DNA is TGTGCCAGCAGCTTAGCGCTAGAGAACACTGAAGCTTTCTTT. It is translated as CASSLALENTEAFF. The chain couples TRBV7-2 to TRBJ1-1; D unclear. V dropped 0 bases and J dropped 1 base, with 6 bases sitting between them. The CDR3 loop spans 14 amino acids. The V gene's germline CDR1 is SGHTA and CDR2 FQGNSA.

This chain's CDR3 is CASSLGTGDYGYTF. The CDR3 DNA follows: TGTGCCAGCAGCTTAGGGACAGGGGACTATGGCTACACCTTC. V and J are TRBV13 and TRBJ1-2; 8 bases fit TRBD1. CDR3 length: 14 amino acids. V lost 0 bases, J lost 3 bases, and 0 bases stayed unmatched. The V gene's germline CDR1 is PRHDT and CDR2 FYEKMQ (reference sequence).

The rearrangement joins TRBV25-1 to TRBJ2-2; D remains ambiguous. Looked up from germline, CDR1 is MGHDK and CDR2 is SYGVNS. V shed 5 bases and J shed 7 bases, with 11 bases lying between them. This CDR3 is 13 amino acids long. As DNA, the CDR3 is TGTGCCAGCAGTTTCGGATCTAACGGGGAGCTGTTTTTT. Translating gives CASSFGSNGELFF. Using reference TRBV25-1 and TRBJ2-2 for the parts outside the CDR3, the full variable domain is EADIYQTPRYLVIGTGKKITLECSQTMGHDKMYWYQQDPGMELHLIHYSYGVNSTEKGDLSSESTVSRIRTEHFPLTLESARPSHTSQYLCASSFGSNGELFFGEGSRLTVL.

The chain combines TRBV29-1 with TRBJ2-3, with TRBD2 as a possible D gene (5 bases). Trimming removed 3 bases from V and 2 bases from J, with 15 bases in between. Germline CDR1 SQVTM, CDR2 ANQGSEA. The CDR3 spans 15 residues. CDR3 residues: CSVEAGSAYTDTQYF. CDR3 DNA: TGCAGCGTTGAGGCTGGGAGCGCCTACACAGATACGCAGTATTTT.

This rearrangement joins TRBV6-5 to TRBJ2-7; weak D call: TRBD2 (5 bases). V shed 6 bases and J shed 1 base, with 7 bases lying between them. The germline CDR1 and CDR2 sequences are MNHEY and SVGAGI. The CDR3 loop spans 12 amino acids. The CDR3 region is CASRGDSYEQYF. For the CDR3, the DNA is TGTGCCAGCAGGGGAGATTCCTACGAGCAGTACTTC.

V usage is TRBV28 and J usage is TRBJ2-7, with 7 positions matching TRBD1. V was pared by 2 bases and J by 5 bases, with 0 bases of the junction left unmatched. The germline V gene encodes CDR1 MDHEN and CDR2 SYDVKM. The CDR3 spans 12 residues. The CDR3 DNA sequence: TGTGCCAGCAGTTTAGACAGGGACGAGCAGTACTTC. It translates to CASSLDRDEQYF.

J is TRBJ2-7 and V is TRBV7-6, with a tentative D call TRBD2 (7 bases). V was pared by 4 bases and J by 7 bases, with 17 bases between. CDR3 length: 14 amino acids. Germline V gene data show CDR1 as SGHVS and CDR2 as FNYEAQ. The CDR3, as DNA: TGTGCCAGCAGCTGGGGGGGAGGGGGTGGAGAGCAGTACTTC. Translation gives CASSWGGGGGEQYF.

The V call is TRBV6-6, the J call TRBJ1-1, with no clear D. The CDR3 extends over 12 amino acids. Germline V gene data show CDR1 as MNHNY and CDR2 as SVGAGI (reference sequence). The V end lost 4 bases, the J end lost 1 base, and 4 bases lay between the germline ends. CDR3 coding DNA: TGTGCCAGCAGTTCAGGGAACACTGAAGCTTTCTTT. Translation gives CASSSGNTEAFF.

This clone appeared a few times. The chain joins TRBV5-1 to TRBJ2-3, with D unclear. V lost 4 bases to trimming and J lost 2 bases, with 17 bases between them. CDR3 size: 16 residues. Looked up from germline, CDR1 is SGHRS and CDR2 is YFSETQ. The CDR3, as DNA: TGCGCCAGCAGCCCTGAAGTTCCCTCCGCCACAGATACGCAGTATTTT. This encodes CASSPEVPSATDTQYF.